These 21 T cell receptor beta chains were all obtained from the same sample, sequenced in a study of cytomegalovirus exposure and HLA in healthy donors. Profiled with immunoSEQ multiplex PCR; TCRdb holds only in-frame clones, not every one. The sample yields 150,000 to 200,000 clones, almost 85% seen once. The specimen sequenced was PBMCs. All receptors come from a man aged 25-40 years in good health and CMV-seropositive.

The chain recombines TRBV9 with TRBJ2-7, with 9 bases aligning to TRBD2. CDR1 and CDR2 from the germline V gene are SGDLS and YYNGEE. Trimming took 0 bases from V and 2 from J; bases not matched to a gene: 3. This CDR3 spans 15 amino acids. The CDR3: CASSVGGRAPYEQYF. The CDR3 DNA sequence: TGTGCCAGCAGCGTAGGCGGGAGGGCCCCCTACGAGCAGTACTTC.

The genes are TRBV30 and TRBJ2-5, with 7 positions matching TRBD2. This CDR3 is built from 16 residues. V lost 0 bases and J lost 3; bases outside the gene matches: 10. Germline V lookup: CDR1 GTSNPN, CDR2 SVGIG (reference sequence). The CDR3: CAWSVLAGALEETQYF. The CDR3 DNA follows: TGTGCCTGGAGTGTACTCGCGGGAGCTTTGGAAGAGACCCAGTACTTC.

The genes are TRBV7-3 and TRBJ2-5; 7 nucleotides align to TRBD2. The germline gives CDR1 SGHTA, CDR2 FQGTGA. The CDR3 loop spans 15 amino acids. With V trimmed by 2 bases and J by 4 bases, 7 bases remained unmatched. CDR3 coding DNA: TGTGCCAGCAGCTTAGGCGGGAGTGGGGGAGAGACCCAGTACTTC. Protein sequence: CASSLGGSGGETQYF.

The chain couples TRBV7-3 to TRBJ2-7; 9 positions agree with TRBD2. This CDR3 comprises 14 residues. Germline V gene lookup returns CDR1 SGHTA and CDR2 FQGTGA. J gave up 5 bases and V 2 bases, and 4 bases lay outside the gene matches. This chain's CDR3 is CASSLAGGPHEQYF. CDR3 sequence (DNA): TGTGCCAGCAGCTTAGCGGGAGGGCCCCACGAGCAGTACTTC.

The chain couples TRBV25-1 to TRBJ2-2; 10 bases line up with TRBD2. Unmatched junction bases numbered 5, after V lost 4 bases and J lost 0 bases. The CDR3 contains 17 residues. Germline-derived CDR1 and CDR2 are MGHDK and SYGVNS. CDR3: CASSASGSGPNTGELFF. In nucleotides, the CDR3 is TGTGCCAGCAGTGCTAGCGGGAGTGGGCCGAACACCGGGGAGCTGTTTTTT. The whole variable domain, filled in from reference TRBV25-1 and TRBJ2-2, reads EADIYQTPRYLVIGTGKKITLECSQTMGHDKMYWYQQDPGMELHLIHYSYGVNSTEKGDLSSESTVSRIRTEHFPLTLESARPSHTSQYLCASSASGSGPNTGELFFGEGSRLTVL.

The V call is TRBV29-1, the J call TRBJ2-1; D remains ambiguous. The CDR3 contains 12 residues. V was pared by 4 bases and J by 9 bases, with 13 bases between. The germline CDR1 and CDR2 sequences are SQVTM and ANQGSEA. The CDR3 is CSVGRSGFEQFF. The CDR3 nucleotides are TGCAGCGTTGGGAGATCCGGGTTTGAGCAGTTCTTC.

This chain uses TRBV6-6 with TRBJ2-4; D is possibly TRBD1 (6 bases). The CDR3 runs 12 residues. V lost 6 bases and J 8 bases, leaving 11 bases between the germline ends. Per the germline V gene, CDR1 is MNHNY and CDR2 is SVGAGI (reference sequence). CDR3 coding DNA: TGTGCCAGCAGGGGGGCGGAGGACATTCAGTACTTC. Protein product: CASRGAEDIQYF.

V gene TRBV28 combines with J gene TRBJ2-5; 10 bases match TRBD1. This CDR3 comprises 16 residues. V lost 6 bases, J lost 1 base, and 8 bases stayed unmatched. Germline CDR1 and CDR2: MDHEN and SYDVKM. In nucleotides, the CDR3 is TGTGCCAGCAGCCTTCGGACAGGGGGTACCCAAGAGACCCAGTACTTC. Amino acids: CASSLRTGGTQETQYF.

The chain recombines TRBV7-3 with TRBJ2-1; D gene uncertain. CDR1 is SGHTA and CDR2 is FQGTGA in the germline V gene. The CDR3 extends over 14 amino acids. Trimming pared 5 bases from V and 9 bases from J, leaving 17 bases between. The CDR3 DNA follows: TGTGCCAGCAGCCCTACCGGGTCCGGCCTTGAGCAGTTCTTC. Encoded protein: CASSPTGSGLEQFF.

This clone was seen a single time. This chain joins TRBV6-1 and TRBJ1-5, with 8 positions matching TRBD1. The CDR3 is 14 residues long. Germline V lookup: CDR1 MNHNS, CDR2 SASEGT. J was trimmed by 6 bases and V by 7 bases; bases with no gene match: 8. The CDR3 DNA follows: TGTGCCAGCATGCAGGGGGCAAGTACTCAGCCCCAGCATTTT. This codes for CASMQGASTQPQHF.

The chain is built from TRBV28 and TRBJ2-3; no firm D call. Germline V gives CDR1 MDHEN, CDR2 SYDVKM. CDR3 length equals 15 residues. Trimming cost V 11 bases and J 0 bases, with 18 bases left between them. CDR3 nucleotide sequence: TGTGCCGAGAGGCAGAATCATTCTAGCACAGATACGCAGTATTTT. This translates into CAERQNHSSTDTQYF.

The chain combines TRBV15 with TRBJ2-1; 12 nucleotides align to TRBD2. The CDR3 extends over 15 amino acids. The V gene end was trimmed by 8 bases and the J gene end by 7 bases; junction bases not matched to a gene: 9. Germline lookup yields CDR1 LNHNV and CDR2 YYDKDF (reference sequence). The CDR3 region has the DNA TGTGCCACCGGAGGGCTAGCGGGGGGGCCGAATGAGCAGTTCTTC. Protein: CATGGLAGGPNEQFF.

The rearrangement links TRBV18 to TRBJ2-2, with 8 bases lining up with TRBD1. Unmatched junction bases numbered 4, after V lost 6 bases and J lost 1 base. The CDR3 length is 15 residues. Germline V lookup: CDR1 KGHSH, CDR2 LQKENI. CDR3 residues: CASSQTGGNTGELFF. The CDR3 nucleotides read TGTGCCAGCTCTCAAACAGGGGGGAACACCGGGGAGCTGTTTTTT.

This sequence joins TRBV7-3 and TRBJ2-3, with TRBD2 matching over 9 bases. Germline V gene sequence: CDR1 SGHTA, CDR2 FQGTGA. V gave up 5 bases and J gave up 1 base; unmatched junction bases: 4. The CDR3 has 15 residues. CDR3 nucleotide sequence: TGTGCCAGCAGCGAAAGACTAGCGGGCACAGATACGCAGTATTTT. Encoded protein: CASSERLAGTDTQYF.

V is TRBV7-9 and J is TRBJ1-1, with 8 bases fitting TRBD1. Losses at the gene ends were 4 bases for V and 2 bases for J; bases not matched to a gene: 6. This CDR3 has 15 amino acids. Per germline, CDR1 SEHNR and CDR2 FQNEAQ (reference sequence). The CDR3, as DNA: TGTGCCAGCAGCTCGGCGGACAGGGCAAACACTGAAGCTTTCTTT. Translating gives CASSSADRANTEAFF.

The chain is built from TRBV4-1 and TRBJ2-1, with 10 bases lining up with TRBD2. The CDR3 runs 17 residues. V gave up 1 base and J gave up 2 bases; unmatched junction bases: 5. The V gene's germline CDR1 is MGHRA and CDR2 YSYEKL. The DNA for the CDR3 is TGCGCCAGCAGCCAAGGAGGAGGACTAGCGGCCTACAATGAGCAGTTCTTC. It translates to CASSQGGGLAAYNEQFF.

V and J are TRBV6-5 and TRBJ2-1, with D perhaps TRBD1 (6 bases). V lost 0 bases and J 5 bases, leaving 8 bases between the germline ends. This CDR3 contains 14 residues. The V gene's germline CDR1 is MNHEY and CDR2 SVGAGI. The CDR3 reads CASSYSGTNNEQFF. DNA of the CDR3: TGTGCCAGCAGTTACTCAGGGACAAACAATGAGCAGTTCTTC.

The gene calls are TRBV6-6 and TRBJ1-2, with D perhaps TRBD1 (6 bases). From germline, CDR1 is MNHNY and CDR2 SVGAGI (reference sequence). CDR3 length: 16 residues. Trimming removed 0 bases at V and 0 bases at J, with 11 bases between. The CDR3 DNA sequence: TGTGCCAGCAGTTACTCCATGGGGGCTACTAACTATGGCTACACCTTC. Translating gives CASSYSMGATNYGYTF.

This chain links TRBV27 with TRBJ1-1, with no clear D. The CDR3 covers 14 residues. CDR1 is MNHEY and CDR2 is SMNVEV in the germline V gene (reference sequence). V was cut by 6 bases and J by 3 bases, with 14 bases left in between. The CDR3 sequence: CASSPRSPDTEAFF. CDR3 coding DNA: TGTGCCAGCAGCCCCAGGTCCCCGGACACTGAAGCTTTCTTT.

This chain joins TRBV30 and TRBJ2-1, with 9 bases that match TRBD2. Germline loops: CDR1 GTSNPN, CDR2 SVGIG (reference sequence). The length of the CDR3 is 16 residues. The V gene end was trimmed by 0 bases and the J gene end by 2 bases; junction bases not matched to a gene: 5. DNA of the CDR3: TGTGCCTGGAGTGTAACGGCGGGAGGGCCCTACAATGAGCAGTTCTTC. It specifies CAWSVTAGGPYNEQFF. The full variable domain, with the rest looked up from reference TRBV30 and TRBJ2-1, is SQTIHQWPATLVQPVGSPLSLECTVEGTSNPNLYWYRQAAGRGLQLLFYSVGIGQISSEVPQNLSASRPQDRQFILSSKKLLLSDSGFYLCAWSVTAGGPYNEQFFGPGTRLTVL.

The chain carries TRBV4-1 and TRBJ2-7; 9 nucleotides line up with TRBD1. Germline loops: CDR1 MGHRA, CDR2 YSYEKL. V gave up 0 bases and J gave up 2 bases; unmatched junction bases: 5. The CDR3 extends over 16 amino acids. The CDR3 spells CASSQEGQGGAYEQYF. As DNA, the CDR3 is TGCGCCAGCAGCCAAGAGGGACAGGGCGGAGCCTACGAGCAGTACTTC.